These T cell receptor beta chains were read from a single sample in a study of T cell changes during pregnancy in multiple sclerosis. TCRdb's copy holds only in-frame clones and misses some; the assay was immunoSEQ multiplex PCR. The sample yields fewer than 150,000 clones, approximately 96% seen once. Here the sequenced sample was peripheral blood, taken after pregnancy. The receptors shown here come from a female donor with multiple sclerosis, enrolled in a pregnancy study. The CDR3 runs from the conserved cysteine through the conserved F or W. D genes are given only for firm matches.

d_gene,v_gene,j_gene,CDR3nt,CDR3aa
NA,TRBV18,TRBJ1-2,TGTGCCAGCTCACCACCTCTCGTCGACTATGGCTACACCTTC,CASSPPLVDYGYTF
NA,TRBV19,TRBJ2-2,TGTGCCAGTAGTATGGGGCCGAACACCGGGGAGCTGTTTTTT,CASSMGPNTGELFF
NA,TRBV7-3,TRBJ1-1,TGTGCCAGCAGTCAGGGGTGGTCCACTGAAGCTTTCTTT,CASSQGWSTEAFF
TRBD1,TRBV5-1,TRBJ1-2,TGCGCCAGCAGCTTGGCCGGGACAGGGGATCCGGGGTATGGCTACACCTTC,CASSLAGTGDPGYGYTF
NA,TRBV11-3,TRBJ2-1,TGTGCCAGCAGCGCACAAATCGGGGGCAATGAGCAGTTCTTC,CASSAQIGGNEQFF
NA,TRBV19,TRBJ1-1,TGTGCCAGTAGTCTGGGGGGAGACACTGAAGCTTTCTTT,CASSLGGDTEAFF
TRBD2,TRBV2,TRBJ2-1,TGTGCCAGCAGTGAGATTAGCGGGGGAGCCTACAATGAGCAGTTCTTC,CASSEISGGAYNEQFF
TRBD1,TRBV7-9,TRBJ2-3,TGTGCCAGCAGCTTAGTTGGGACAGGGAAACGCACAGATACGCAGTATTTT,CASSLVGTGKRTDTQYF
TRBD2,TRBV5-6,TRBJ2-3,TGTGCCAGCAGCTTGGGACTAGCCTACACAGATACGCAGTATTTT,CASSLGLAYTDTQYF
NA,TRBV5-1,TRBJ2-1,TGCGCCAGCAATGGGGCGAATGAGCAGTTCTTC,CASNGANEQFF
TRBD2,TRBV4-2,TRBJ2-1,TGTGCCAGCAGCCAGGGACTAGCGGGCTACAATGAGCAGTTCTTC,CASSQGLAGYNEQFF
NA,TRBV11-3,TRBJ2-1,TGTGCCAGCAGCTTAGAATCCAACAATGAGCAGTTCTTC,CASSLESNNEQFF
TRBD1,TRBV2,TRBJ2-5,TGTGCCAGCAGTACAGACAGGGGGTGGGAGACCCAGTACTTC,CASSTDRGWETQYF
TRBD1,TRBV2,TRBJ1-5,TGTGCCAGCGACGTCCACAGGGGGGCGCAGCCCCAGCATTTT,CASDVHRGAQPQHF
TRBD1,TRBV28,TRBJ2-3,TGTGCCAGCAGTGTCGGGACAGGGTGGACAGATACGCAGTATTTT,CASSVGTGWTDTQYF
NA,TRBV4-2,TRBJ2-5,TGTGCCAGCAGCCAAGGCGGCAGAGCCCCAGAGACCCAGTACTTC,CASSQGGRAPETQYF
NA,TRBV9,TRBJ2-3,TGTGCCAGCAGCCTAAGTACGGATACGCAGTATTTT,CASSLSTDTQYF
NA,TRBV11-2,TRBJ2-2,TGTGCCAGCAGGGGACCAGGGGATTGGGTCACCGGGGAGCTGTTTTTT,CASRGPGDWVTGELFF
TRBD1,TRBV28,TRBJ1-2,TGTGCCAGCAGTTCGGACAGGGGGCGTAACTATGGCTACACCTTC,CASSSDRGRNYGYTF
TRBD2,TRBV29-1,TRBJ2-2,TGCAGCGTTTCGGGACTAGAAGAACAAAACACCGGGGAGCTGTTTTTT,CSVSGLEEQNTGELFF
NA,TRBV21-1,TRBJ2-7,TGTGCCAGCAGCAGCCTAACTAGGACAGGGGCTAATTCCTACGAGCAGTACTTC,CASSSLTRTGANSYEQYF
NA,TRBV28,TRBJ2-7,TGTGCCAGCAGTTTGGGAGCGTACAACTCCTACGAGCAGTACTTC,CASSLGAYNSYEQYF
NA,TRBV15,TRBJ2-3,TGTGCCACCAGCAGCGAAGGGCGGGGCACAGATACGCAGTATTTT,CATSSEGRGTDTQYF
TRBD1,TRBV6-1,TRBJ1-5,TGTGCCAGCAGCCGACAGGGGTACGGCAATCAGCCCCAGCATTTT,CASSRQGYGNQPQHF
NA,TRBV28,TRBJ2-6,TGTGCCAGCAGAAAGGGGGGGGCCAACGTCCTGACTTTC,CASRKGGANVLTF
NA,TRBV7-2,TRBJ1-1,TGTGCCAGCTTTCCCCCCAGGGGTCCCGCCCAGACTGAAGCTTTCTTT,CASFPPRGPAQTEAFF
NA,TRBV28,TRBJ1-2,TGTGCCTCACTTAGACAGTTCTATGGCTACACCTTC,CASLRQFYGYTF
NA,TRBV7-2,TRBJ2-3,TGTGCCAGCAGCTTAGGGGGTCGCGGGACGGCAGATACGCAGTATTTT,CASSLGGRGTADTQYF
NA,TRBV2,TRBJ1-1,TGTGCCAGCCAAGAACAGGTTGGCACTGAAGCTTTCTTT,CASQEQVGTEAFF
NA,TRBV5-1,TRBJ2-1,TGCGCCAGCAGCGTCAGGGAAGGCTACAATGAGCAGTTCTTC,CASSVREGYNEQFF
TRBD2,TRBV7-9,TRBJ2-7,TGTGCCAGCAGCTCGGTGGGGGGGGGAGCCGAGCAGTACTTC,CASSSVGGGAEQYF
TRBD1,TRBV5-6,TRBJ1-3,TGTGCCAGCAGCCCGGACGGACAGGGTAATGGAAACACCATATATTTT,CASSPDGQGNGNTIYF
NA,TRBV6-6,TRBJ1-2,TGTGCCAGCAGTTCATCAGCTAACTATGGCTACACCTTC,CASSSSANYGYTF
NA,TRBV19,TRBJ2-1,TGTGCCAGTGGTAGCGGCAATGAGCAGTTCTTC,CASGSGNEQFF
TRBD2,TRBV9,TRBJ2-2,TGTGCCAGCAGCGTAGGACTAGCGGAGAACACCGGGGAGCTGTTTTTT,CASSVGLAENTGELFF
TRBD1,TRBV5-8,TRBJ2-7,TGTGCCAGCAGGGACAGGGGCTACGAGCAGTACTTC,CASRDRGYEQYF
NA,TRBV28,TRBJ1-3,TGTGCCAGCAGCCTGGGGGGGGCAGCCGGAAACACCATATATTTT,CASSLGGAAGNTIYF
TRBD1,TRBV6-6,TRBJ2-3,TGTGCCAGCAGGGACAGGGTAGATACGCAGTATTTT,CASRDRVDTQYF
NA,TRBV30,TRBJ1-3,TGTGCCTGGAGTGAAGGGGGCTCTGGAAACACCATATATTTT,CAWSEGGSGNTIYF
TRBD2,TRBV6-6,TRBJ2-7,TGTGCCAGCAGTTACTGGACTAGCGGGAGTTCCGGCGAGCAGTACTTC,CASSYWTSGSSGEQYF
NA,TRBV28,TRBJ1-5,TGTGCCAGCCGGACCGTCCTAGCGGGGAGCAATCAGCCCCAGCATTTT,CASRTVLAGSNQPQHF
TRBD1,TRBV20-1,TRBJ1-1,TGCATGAACAGGGGGCAAACTGAAGCTTTCTTT,CMNRGQTEAFF
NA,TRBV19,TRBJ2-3,TGTGCCAGTAGTATAGAAGGAGCAAGGATGGATACGCAGTATTTT,CASSIEGARMDTQYF